The source of this T cell receptor (beta chain) is a study of CD8+ T cells in alopecia areata. Sequencing templates came from extracted RNA that was reverse transcribed into cDNA. Sequencing was performed with immunoSEQ multiplex PCR; in TCRdb, only in-frame clones are kept and a portion is missing. The top ten hold roughly 1.2% of the sample, which has under 250,000 clones, just over 65% seen once. Study findings and constraints: Mice showed TCR sharing more clearly than patients did, possibly owing to HLA. For lesional scalp, especially alopecia totalis/universalis, clonality was higher than in normal scalp.

Trimming removed 5 bases at V and 1 base at J, with 15 bases between. The germline V gene has CDR1 MNHEY and CDR2 SMNVEV (reference sequence). The CDR3 is 16 residues long. The sample's treatment: oral pan-JAK inhibitor, 5-10 mg twice daily. Peripheral blood and lesional scalp punch biopsies were taken from alopecia areata patients. With respect to this clone: Its antigen remains unknown.

This sequence joins TRBV27 and TRBJ2-4; D might be TRBD1 or TRBD2, each matching 5 bases. The sequencing here drew on CD4+ T cells sorted from blood, taken around week 46, from a patient treated with tofacitinib. The TCR sequence derives from a human donor with alopecia areata. As DNA, the CDR3 is TGTGCCAGCAGTCCACTGGGGGTTCACGCCAAAAACATTCAGTACTTC. Amino acid sequence: CASSPLGVHAKNIQYF.